There are a few counts of the clone carrying this T cell receptor beta chain. This entry belongs to a study of patients and donors after allogeneic stem cell transplantation. From the RT-PCR reads, TCRdb called clonotypes with MiXCR, one entry per CDR3 protein. The data contain 70,000 to 100,000 distinct CDR3 sequences, roughly 4.9% of them singletons. The specimen sequenced was blood, either unsorted or a sorted T cell fraction (not recorded which). This clonotype was obtained from a human donor who was either an allogeneic HSCT recipient or a stem cell or donor lymphocyte infusion donor (not recorded which). It is not recorded whose cells these are; they may come from a transplant donor.

The CDR3 coding sequence is TGTGCCAGCACCCGACTAGCGGGAGACACAGATACGCAGTATTTT. Translating gives CASTRLAGDTDTQYF. The rearrangement joins TRBV6-1 to TRBJ2-3; 12 bases align to TRBD2. V trimming: 7 bases; J trimming: 2 bases; junction bases outside the gene matches: 4. CDR3 length equals 15 residues. CDR1 and CDR2 from the germline V gene are MNHNS and SASEGT.